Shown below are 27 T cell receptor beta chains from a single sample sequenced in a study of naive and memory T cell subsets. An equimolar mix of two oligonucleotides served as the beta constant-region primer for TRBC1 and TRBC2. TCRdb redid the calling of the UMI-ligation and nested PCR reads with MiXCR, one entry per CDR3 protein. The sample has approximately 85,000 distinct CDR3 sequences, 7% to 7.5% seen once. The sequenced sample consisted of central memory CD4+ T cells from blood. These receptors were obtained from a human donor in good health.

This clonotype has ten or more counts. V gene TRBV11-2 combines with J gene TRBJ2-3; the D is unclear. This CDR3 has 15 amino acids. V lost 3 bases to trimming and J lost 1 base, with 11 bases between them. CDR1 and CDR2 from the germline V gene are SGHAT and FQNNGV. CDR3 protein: CASSFRRSGTDTQYF. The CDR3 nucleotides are TGTGCCAGCAGCTTCCGTCGGAGTGGCACAGATACGCAGTATTTT.

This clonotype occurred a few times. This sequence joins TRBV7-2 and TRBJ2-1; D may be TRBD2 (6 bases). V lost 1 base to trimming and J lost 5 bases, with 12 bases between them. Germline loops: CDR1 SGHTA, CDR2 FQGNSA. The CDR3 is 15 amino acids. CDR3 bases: TGTGCCAGCAGCTTAGGTGGGACTTTCCACAATGAGCAGTTCTTC. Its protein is CASSLGGTFHNEQFF.

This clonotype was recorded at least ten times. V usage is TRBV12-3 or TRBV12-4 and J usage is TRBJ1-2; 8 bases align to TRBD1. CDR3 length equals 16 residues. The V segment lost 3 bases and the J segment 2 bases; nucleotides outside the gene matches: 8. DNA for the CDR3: TGTGCCAGCAGTTTCGCAGGGGGCCCTGGAAACTATGGCTACACCTTC. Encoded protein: CASSFAGGPGNYGYTF.

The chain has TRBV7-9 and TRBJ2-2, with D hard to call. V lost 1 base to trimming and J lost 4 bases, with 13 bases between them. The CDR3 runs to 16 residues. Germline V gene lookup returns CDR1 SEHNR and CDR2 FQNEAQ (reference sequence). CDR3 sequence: CASSLGAGFFTGELFF. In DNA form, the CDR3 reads TGTGCCAGCAGCTTAGGTGCCGGTTTTTTCACCGGGGAGCTGTTTTTT.

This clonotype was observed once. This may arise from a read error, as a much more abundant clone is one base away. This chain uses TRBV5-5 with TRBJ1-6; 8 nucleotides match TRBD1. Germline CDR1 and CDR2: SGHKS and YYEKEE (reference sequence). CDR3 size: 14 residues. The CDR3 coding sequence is TGTGCCAGCAACTTGAACAGGGACAGGACACCCCTCCACTTT. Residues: CASNLNRDRTPLHF.

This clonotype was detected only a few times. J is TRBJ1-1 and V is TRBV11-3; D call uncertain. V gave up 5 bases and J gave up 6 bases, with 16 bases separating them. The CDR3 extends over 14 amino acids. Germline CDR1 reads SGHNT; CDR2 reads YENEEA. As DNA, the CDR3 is TGTGCCAGCAGCCCCGATGGCACGAGGGCTGAAGCTTTCTTT. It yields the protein CASSPDGTRAEAFF. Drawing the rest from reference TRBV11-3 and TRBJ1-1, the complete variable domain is EAGVVQSPRYKIIEKKQPVAFWCNPISGHNTLYWYLQNLGQGPELLIRYENEEAVDDSQLPKDRFSAERLKGVDSTLKIQPAELGDSAVYLCASSPDGTRAEAFFGQGTRLTVV.

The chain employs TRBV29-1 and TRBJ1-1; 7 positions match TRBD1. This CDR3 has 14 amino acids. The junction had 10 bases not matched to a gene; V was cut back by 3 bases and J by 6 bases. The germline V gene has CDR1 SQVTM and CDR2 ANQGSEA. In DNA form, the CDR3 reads TGCAGCGTTGATAACCGGGACAGTATCCCTGAAGCTTTCTTT. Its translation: CSVDNRDSIPEAFF.

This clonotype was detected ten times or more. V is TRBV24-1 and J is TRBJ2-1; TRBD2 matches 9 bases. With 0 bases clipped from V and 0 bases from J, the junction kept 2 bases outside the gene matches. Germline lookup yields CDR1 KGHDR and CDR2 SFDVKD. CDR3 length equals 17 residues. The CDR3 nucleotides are TGTGCCACCAGTGATTTGCTAGCGGGGAACTCCTACAATGAGCAGTTCTTC. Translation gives CATSDLLAGNSYNEQFF.

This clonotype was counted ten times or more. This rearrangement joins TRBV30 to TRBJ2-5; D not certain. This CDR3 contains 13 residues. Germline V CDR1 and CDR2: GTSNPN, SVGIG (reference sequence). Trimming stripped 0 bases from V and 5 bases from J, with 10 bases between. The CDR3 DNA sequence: TGTGCCTGGAGTGTCAGGATTCGGGAGACCCAGTACTTC. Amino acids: CAWSVRIRETQYF.

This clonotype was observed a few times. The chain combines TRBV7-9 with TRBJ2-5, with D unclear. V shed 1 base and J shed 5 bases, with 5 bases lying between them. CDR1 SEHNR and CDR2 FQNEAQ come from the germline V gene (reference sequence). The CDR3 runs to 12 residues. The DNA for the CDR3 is TGTGCCAGCAGCTTAGTTATGGAGACCCAGTACTTC. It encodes CASSLVMETQYF.

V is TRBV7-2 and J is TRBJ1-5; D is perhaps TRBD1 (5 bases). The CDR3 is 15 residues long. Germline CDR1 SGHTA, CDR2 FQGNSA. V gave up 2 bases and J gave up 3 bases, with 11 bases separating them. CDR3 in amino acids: CASSLRGRVNQPQHF. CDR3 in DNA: TGTGCCAGCAGCTTAAGGGGACGGGTCAATCAGCCCCAGCATTTT.

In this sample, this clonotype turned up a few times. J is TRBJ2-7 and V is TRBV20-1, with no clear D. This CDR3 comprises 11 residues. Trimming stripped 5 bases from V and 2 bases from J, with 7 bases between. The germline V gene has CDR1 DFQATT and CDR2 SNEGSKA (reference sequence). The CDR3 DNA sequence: TGCAGTGCTGCTGACACCTACGAGCAGTACTTC. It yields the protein CSAADTYEQYF.

The CDR3 protein is CASSLGPGQGVHEQYF. CDR3 DNA: TGTGCCAGCAGCTTGGGCCCCGGACAGGGAGTCCACGAGCAGTACTTC. The chain combines TRBV7-2 with TRBJ2-7; 8 bases align to TRBD1. V trimming: 3 bases; J trimming: 5 bases; junction bases outside the gene matches: 12. This CDR3 comprises 16 residues. Germline loops: CDR1 SGHTA, CDR2 FQGNSA.

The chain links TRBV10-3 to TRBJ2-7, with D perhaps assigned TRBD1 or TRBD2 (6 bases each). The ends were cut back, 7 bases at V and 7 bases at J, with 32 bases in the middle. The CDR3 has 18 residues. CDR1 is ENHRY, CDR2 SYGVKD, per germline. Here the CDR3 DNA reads TGTGCCATCAAGGACCCACTCCTGGCGGGTTCCCGGAGGGGGGAGCAGTACTTC. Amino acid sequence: CAIKDPLLAGSRRGEQYF.

The DNA of the CDR3 is TGTGCCAGCAAACCGCCCTGGACTAGCGGGAGGCACATGGAGACCCAGTACTTC. Translated, it gives CASKPPWTSGRHMETQYF. The chain combines TRBV6-2 or TRBV6-3 with TRBJ2-5; 14 bases fit TRBD2. Germline-derived CDR1 and CDR2 are MNHEY and SVGEGT. V shed 7 bases and J 5 bases; nucleotides not matched to a gene: 15. The CDR3 length is 18 residues.

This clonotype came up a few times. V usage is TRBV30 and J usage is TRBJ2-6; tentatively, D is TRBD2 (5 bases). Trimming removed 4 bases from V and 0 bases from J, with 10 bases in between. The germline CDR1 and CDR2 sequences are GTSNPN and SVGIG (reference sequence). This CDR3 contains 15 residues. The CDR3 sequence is CAWTPRGSGANVLTF. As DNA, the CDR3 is TGTGCCTGGACCCCCCGGGGCTCTGGGGCCAACGTCCTGACTTTC.

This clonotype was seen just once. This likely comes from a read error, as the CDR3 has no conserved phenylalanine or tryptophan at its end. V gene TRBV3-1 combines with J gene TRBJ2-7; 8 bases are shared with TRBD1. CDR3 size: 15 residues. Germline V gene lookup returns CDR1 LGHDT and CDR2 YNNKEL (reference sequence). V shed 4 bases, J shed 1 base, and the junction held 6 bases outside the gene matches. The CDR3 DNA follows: TGTGCCAGCAGCCCTCCCGGACAGGGATCCTACGAGCAGTACCTC. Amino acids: CASSPPGQGSYEQYL.

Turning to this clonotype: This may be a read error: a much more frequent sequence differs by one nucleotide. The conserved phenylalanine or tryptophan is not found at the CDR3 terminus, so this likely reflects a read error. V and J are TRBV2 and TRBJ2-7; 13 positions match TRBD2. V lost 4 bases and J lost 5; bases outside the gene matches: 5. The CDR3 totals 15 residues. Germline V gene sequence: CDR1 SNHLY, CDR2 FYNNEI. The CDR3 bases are TGTGCCAGCAGTGGGACTAGCGGGAGCACCCACGAGCAGTACCTC. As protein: CASSGTSGSTHEQYL.

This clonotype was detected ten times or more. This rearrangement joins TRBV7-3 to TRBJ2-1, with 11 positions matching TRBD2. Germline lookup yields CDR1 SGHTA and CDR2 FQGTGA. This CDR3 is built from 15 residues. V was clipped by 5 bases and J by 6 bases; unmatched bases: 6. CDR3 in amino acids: CASSPASGRSNEQFF. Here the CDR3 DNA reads TGTGCCAGCAGCCCCGCTAGCGGGAGGTCCAATGAGCAGTTCTTC.

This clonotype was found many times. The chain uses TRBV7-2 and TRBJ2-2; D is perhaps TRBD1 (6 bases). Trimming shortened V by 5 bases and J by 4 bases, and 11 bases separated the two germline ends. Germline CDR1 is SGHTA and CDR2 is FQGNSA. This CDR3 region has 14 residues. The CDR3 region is CASSGGHITGELFF. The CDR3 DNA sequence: TGTGCCAGCAGCGGGGGACACATCACCGGGGAGCTGTTTTTT.

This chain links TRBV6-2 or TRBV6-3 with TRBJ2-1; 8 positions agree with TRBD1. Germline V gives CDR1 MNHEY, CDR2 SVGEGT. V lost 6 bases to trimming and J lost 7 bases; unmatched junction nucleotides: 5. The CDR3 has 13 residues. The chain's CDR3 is CASRRTGKNEQFF. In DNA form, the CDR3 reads TGTGCCAGCAGGAGGACAGGGAAAAATGAGCAGTTCTTC.

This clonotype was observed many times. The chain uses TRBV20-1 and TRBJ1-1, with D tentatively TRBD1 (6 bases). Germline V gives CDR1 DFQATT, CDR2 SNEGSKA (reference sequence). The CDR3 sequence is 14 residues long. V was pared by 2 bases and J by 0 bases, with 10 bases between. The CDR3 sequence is CSARTDSMNTEAFF. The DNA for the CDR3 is TGCAGTGCTAGAACGGACAGCATGAACACTGAAGCTTTCTTT.

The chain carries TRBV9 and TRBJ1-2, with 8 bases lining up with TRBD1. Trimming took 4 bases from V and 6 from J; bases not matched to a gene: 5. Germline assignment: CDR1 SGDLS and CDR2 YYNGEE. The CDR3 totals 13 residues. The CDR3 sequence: CASSTGQGNGYTF. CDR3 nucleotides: TGTGCCAGCAGCACAGGACAGGGTAATGGCTACACCTTC. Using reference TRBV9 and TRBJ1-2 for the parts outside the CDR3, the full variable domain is DSGVTQTPKHLITATGQRVTLRCSPRSGDLSVYWYQQSLDQGLQFLIQYYNGEERAKGNILERFSAQQFPDLHSELNLSSLELGDSALYFCASSTGQGNGYTFGSGTRLTVV.

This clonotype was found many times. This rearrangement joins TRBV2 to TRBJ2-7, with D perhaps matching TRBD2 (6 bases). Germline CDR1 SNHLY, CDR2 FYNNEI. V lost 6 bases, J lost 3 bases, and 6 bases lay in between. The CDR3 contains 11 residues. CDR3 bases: TGTGCCAGCAGGGACTACTACGAGCAGTACTTC. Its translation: CASRDYYEQYF.

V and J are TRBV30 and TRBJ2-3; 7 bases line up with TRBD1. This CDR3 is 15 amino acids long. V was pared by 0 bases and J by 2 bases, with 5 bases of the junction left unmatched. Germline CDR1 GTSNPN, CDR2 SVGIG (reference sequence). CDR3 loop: CAWSVNRGSTDTQYF. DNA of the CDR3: TGTGCCTGGAGTGTTAACAGGGGATCCACAGATACGCAGTATTTT.

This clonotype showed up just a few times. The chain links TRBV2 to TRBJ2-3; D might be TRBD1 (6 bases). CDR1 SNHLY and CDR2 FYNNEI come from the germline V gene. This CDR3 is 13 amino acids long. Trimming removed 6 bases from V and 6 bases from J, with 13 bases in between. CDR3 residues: CASSLNREDTQYF. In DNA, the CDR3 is TGTGCCAGCAGCCTCAACAGGGAGGATACGCAGTATTTT.

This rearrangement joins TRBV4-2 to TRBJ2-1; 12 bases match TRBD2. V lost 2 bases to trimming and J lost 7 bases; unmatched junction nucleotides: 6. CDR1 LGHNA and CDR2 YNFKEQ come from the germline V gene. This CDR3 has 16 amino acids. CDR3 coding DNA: TGTGCCAGCAGCCAAACGACTAGCGGGAGCAGGAATGAGCAGTTCTTC. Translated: CASSQTTSGSRNEQFF.